This is a list of T cell receptor beta chains from one sample in a study of control samples from healthy donors and cancer patients. Measured with immunoSEQ multiplex PCR; TCRdb has only the in-frame clones, and not every one. Altogether some 150,000 clones are present, 94% being singletons, with the ten largest covering roughly 13%. Sample: blood. The receptors stem from a man aged 35-49 years in good health. CDR3s include the opening cysteine and the closing phenylalanine or tryptophan. Fields, in order: CDR3 length, D gene, J gene, clone size, V gene, CDR3 protein, CDR3 DNA. D genes are given only for firm matches. Not every row has a clone size; where given, it reads once, few, many or a size class.

16 - TRBJ1-6 - TRBV27 CASRITGSSYNSPLHF TGTGCCAGCAGGATCACAGGGAGCTCCTATAATTCACCCCTCCACTTT
13 TRBD1 TRBJ2-7 - TRBV7-3 CASSLTGQGEQYF TGTGCCAGCAGCTTGACAGGGCAGGGCGAGCAGTACTTC
15 - TRBJ2-7 - TRBV3-1/TRBV3-2 CASRPSEGPTYEQYF TGTGCCAGCAGACCGAGCGAGGGGCCCACCTACGAGCAGTACTTC
15 TRBD2 TRBJ2-3 - TRBV5-4 CASSDYFSSGRSQYF TGTGCCAGCAGCGATTACTTCTCTAGCGGGAGGTCGCAGTATTTT
16 TRBD1 TRBJ1-1 - TRBV4-1 CASSQFPGQVTTEAFF TGCGCCAGCAGCCAATTTCCGGGACAGGTAACCACTGAAGCTTTCTTT
15 - TRBJ1-2 once TRBV5-1 CASSSTRGEGNGYTF TGCGCCAGCAGCTCGACGCGAGGGGAGGGTAATGGCTACACCTTC
15 TRBD1 TRBJ2-7 - TRBV28 CASREAGTGGGGQYF TGTGCCAGCAGGGAGGCCGGGACAGGGGGCGGAGGCCAGTACTTC
13 - TRBJ2-5 - TRBV6-5 CASSYSYQETQYF TGTGCCAGCAGTTACTCTTACCAAGAGACCCAGTACTTC
15 - TRBJ2-3 - TRBV9 CASSVTGTNTDTQYF TGTGCCAGCAGCGTAACCGGGACGAACACAGATACGCAGTATTTT
14 - TRBJ2-1 - TRBV6-1 CASSEEGTPNEQFF TGTGCCAGCAGTGAAGAGGGGACACCCAATGAGCAGTTCTTC
15 - TRBJ1-3 - TRBV2 CASSAGGALGNTIYF TGTGCCAGCAGTGCTGGGGGGGCGCTCGGAAACACCATATATTTT
16 - TRBJ2-7 - TRBV18 CASSPLGAGQTYEQYF TGTGCCAGCTCACCACTTGGTGCAGGTCAAACCTACGAGCAGTACTTC
13 - TRBJ1-1 - TRBV10-3 CAIRGSVDTEAFF TGTGCCATAAGGGGATCCGTGGACACTGAAGCTTTCTTT
15 TRBD2 TRBJ2-5 - TRBV5-1 CASSSGTSERETQYF TGCGCCAGCAGCTCCGGGACTAGCGAAAGAGAGACCCAGTACTTC
18 - TRBJ2-6 - TRBV11-2 CASRLTHQRSSGANVLTF TGTGCCAGCAGGCTAACTCACCAAAGGAGCTCTGGGGCCAACGTCCTGACTTTC
15 TRBD1 TRBJ1-1 - TRBV27 CASSRRTGLNTEAFF TGTGCCAGCAGCCGCCGGACAGGTTTGAACACTGAAGCTTTCTTT
12 - TRBJ1-4 - TRBV12-3/TRBV12-4 CASSFLGEKLFF TGTGCCAGCAGTTTTTTAGGTGAAAAACTGTTTTTT
14 - TRBJ2-4 - TRBV6-5 CASSHDTRKNIQYF TGTGCCAGCAGCCATGACACGCGCAAAAACATTCAGTACTTC
14 TRBD1 TRBJ2-2 few TRBV9 CASSGTGGTGELFF TGTGCCAGCAGTGGGACAGGGGGCACCGGGGAGCTGTTTTTT
19 TRBD2 TRBJ2-2 - TRBV9 CASSQTRVSGIPNTGELFF TGTGCCAGCAGCCAAACTCGGGTTAGCGGGATACCGAACACCGGGGAGCTGTTTTTT
14 - TRBJ1-2 - TRBV28 CASSLRVTPYGYTF TGTGCCAGCAGTTTACGGGTGACTCCCTATGGCTACACCTTC
14 - TRBJ1-5 - TRBV28 CASSLMSGGQPQHF TGTGCCAGCAGTTTAATGTCAGGCGGACAGCCCCAGCATTTT
15 TRBD1 TRBJ1-1 - TRBV18 CASSQRDRGREGAFF TGTGCCAGCTCACAACGGGACAGGGGACGGGAAGGGGCTTTCTTT
18 - TRBJ2-7 - TRBV4-3 CASSQEGGVTGSSYEQYF TGCGCCAGCAGCCAAGAGGGCGGGGTGACAGGGAGCTCCTACGAGCAGTACTTC
14 - TRBJ2-3 - TRBV11-2 CASSLRPVADTQYF TGTGCCAGCAGCTTACGACCCGTAGCAGATACGCAGTATTTT
13 - TRBJ2-7 - TRBV5-6 CASSLVEGGEQYF TGTGCCAGCAGCTTGGTGGAGGGAGGAGAGCAGTACTTC
13 - TRBJ1-1 - TRBV15 CATSRVKDTEAFF TGTGCCACCAGCAGAGTAAAGGATACTGAAGCTTTCTTT
13 - TRBJ2-2 - TRBV7-9 CASLGRNTGELFF TGTGCCAGCCTAGGCAGGAACACCGGGGAGCTGTTTTTT